One sample yielded the 20 T cell receptor beta chains listed below, sequenced in a study of Graves' ophthalmopathy and Graves' hyperthyroidism. Amplified TCR beta CDR3 regions were obtained using RNA transcripts as template. Second-round multiplex PCR came after first-round RT-PCR with HTBI primers. Each CDR3 protein gets one entry after TCRdb re-called the multiplex PCR reads with MiXCR. This sample carries more than 150,000 distinct CDR3 sequences, more than 30% of them seen once, and the ten largest clones take under 7%. The sample was peripheral blood. The receptor source for this set is a woman aged 40 to 49 with Graves' ophthalmopathy.

This clonotype appeared many times. The rearrangement links TRBV6-1 to TRBJ1-6; the D gene is possibly TRBD1 (6 bases). This CDR3 region has 14 residues. V was shortened by 4 bases and J by 9 bases, with 13 bases between the two germline ends. In germline, CDR1 is MNHNS, CDR2 SASEGT. CDR3 sequence reads: CASSVRDNGSPLHF. DNA for the CDR3: TGTGCCAGCAGTGTCCGGGACAACGGTTCACCCCTCCACTTT.

The sample holds many counts of this clonotype. The CDR3 nucleotides read TGTGCCAGCAGTTTAGACGGATACCAAGAGACCCAGTACTTC. This sequence encodes CASSLDGYQETQYF. The rearrangement uses TRBV27 and TRBJ2-5; D is unresolved. The CDR3 extends over 14 amino acids. Trimming stripped 2 bases from V and 0 bases from J, with 7 bases between. Germline CDR1 MNHEY, CDR2 SMNVEV (reference sequence).

J is TRBJ2-7 and V is TRBV13, with 7 bases identical to TRBD1. CDR1 is PRHDT, CDR2 FYEKMQ, per germline (reference sequence). Trimming at V came to 1 base and at J to 6 bases, leaving 9 bases not matched to a gene. This CDR3 spans 15 amino acids. CDR3 coding DNA: TGTGCCAGCAGCTTAGAGGTCCAGGGGGTGAGCGAGCAGTACTTC. This translates into CASSLEVQGVSEQYF.

The chain employs TRBV12-3 or TRBV12-4 and TRBJ2-7, with D possibly matching TRBD2 (6 bases). Trimming took 6 bases from V and 0 from J, leaving 18 bases between them. The CDR3 runs 16 residues. The CDR3 is CASSRTLALNSYEQYF. CDR3 coding DNA: TGTGCCAGCAGCCGGACGCTAGCGCTGAACTCCTACGAGCAGTACTTC.

The V and J genes are TRBV7-2 and TRBJ1-6; D is perhaps TRBD1 (6 bases). The CDR3 covers 14 residues. The ends were cut back, 5 bases at V and 10 bases at J, with 15 bases in the middle. CDR1 is SGHTA, CDR2 FQGNSA, per germline. The CDR3 bases are TGTGCCAGCAGCGAAGGGGGTCGGGAGTCACCCCTCCACTTT. This codes for CASSEGGRESPLHF.

The chain uses TRBV12-3 or TRBV12-4 and TRBJ2-7, with 9 bases lining up with TRBD2. The CDR3 runs 15 residues. Trimming cost V 5 bases and J 2 bases; bases outside gene matches: 7. The CDR3 region is CASSPGLAKTYEQYF. The CDR3, as DNA: TGTGCCAGCAGTCCCGGACTAGCGAAGACCTACGAGCAGTACTTC.

This clonotype was seen repeatedly, ten times or more. The chain uses TRBV6-5 and TRBJ1-1, with no clear D. The CDR3 has 13 residues. V was trimmed by 1 base and J by 8 bases, leaving 11 bases between them. In germline, CDR1 is MNHEY, CDR2 SVGAGI. The CDR3 here is CASSYFMGMEAFF. As DNA, the CDR3 is TGTGCCAGCAGTTACTTTATGGGGATGGAAGCTTTCTTT.

This clonotype appeared many times. The chain couples TRBV6-2 or TRBV6-3 to TRBJ2-7; D is ambiguous. CDR1 and CDR2 from the germline V gene are MNHEY and SVGEGT. V was shortened by 2 bases and J by 3 bases, with 8 bases between the two germline ends. The CDR3 is 13 amino acids. The CDR3 protein is CASSYLGGYEQYF. The CDR3 DNA reads as TGTGCCAGCAGTTACCTAGGTGGCTACGAGCAGTACTTC.

The sample holds many counts of this clonotype. The chain joins TRBV7-2 to TRBJ2-2; no definite D call. Trimming took off 4 bases at V and 4 bases at J, with 7 bases between the two ends. This CDR3 comprises 13 residues. Germline V gives CDR1 SGHTA, CDR2 FQGNSA. The CDR3 region has the DNA TGTGCCAGCAGCTCTATACCCACCGGGGAGCTGTTTTTT. Its protein product is CASSSIPTGELFF.

CDR3 nucleotide sequence: TGTGCCAGCAGCGGGACAGGGGTGAGGTACGAGCAGTACTTC. Its translation is CASSGTGVRYEQYF. The V call is TRBV12-3 or TRBV12-4, the J call TRBJ2-7; 10 positions agree with TRBD1. The CDR3 loop spans 14 amino acids. Trimming at V came to 6 bases and at J to 4 bases, leaving 6 bases not matched to a gene.

This rearrangement joins TRBV19 to TRBJ1-5, with D unresolved. This CDR3 contains 16 residues. The V end lost 8 bases, the J end lost 4 bases, and 21 bases lay between the germline ends. Germline V lookup: CDR1 LNHDA, CDR2 SQIVND (reference sequence). The CDR3 coding sequence is TGTGCCAGTTCCCCCGTCCGGGGAGCCGGTAATCAGCCCCAGCATTTT. This encodes CASSPVRGAGNQPQHF.

This clonotype was seen many times. This rearrangement joins TRBV2 to TRBJ2-7; D is unresolved. Germline CDR1 is SNHLY and CDR2 is FYNNEI. Trimming cost V 6 bases and J 4 bases, with 10 bases left between them. The CDR3 contains 12 residues. The CDR3 loop reads CASRKSVYEQYF. CDR3 DNA: TGTGCCAGCAGAAAGTCAGTGTACGAGCAGTACTTC.

The V call is TRBV6-1, the J call TRBJ2-7; D might be TRBD2 (6 bases). The CDR3 loop spans 16 amino acids. The ends were cut back, 6 bases at V and 3 bases at J, with 21 bases in the middle. The germline CDR1 and CDR2 sequences are MNHNS and SASEGT. In DNA form, the CDR3 reads TGTGCCAGCAGCGAAAGCGCGGGGCTAAGGGTCTACGAGCAGTACTTC. Translation: CASSESAGLRVYEQYF.

The CDR3 DNA is TGCGCCAGCAGCTTGGCGGGACAGGGACCCTACGAGCAGTACTTC. Its translation is CASSLAGQGPYEQYF. The chain couples TRBV5-1 to TRBJ2-7; 9 nucleotides align to TRBD1. In germline, CDR1 is SGHRS, CDR2 YFSETQ. V shed 0 bases, J shed 2 bases, and the junction held 3 bases outside the gene matches. The CDR3 is made up of 15 amino acids. The variable domain in full, completed from reference TRBV5-1 and TRBJ2-7, reads KAGVTQTPRYLIKTRGQQVTLSCSPISGHRSVSWYQQTPGQGLQFLFEYFSETQRNKGNFPGRFSGRQFSNSRSEMNVSTLELGDSALYLCASSLAGQGPYEQYFGPGTRLTVT.

This clonotype was seen many times. The chain couples TRBV20-1 to TRBJ1-1; 7 bases match TRBD1. Germline V gene lookup returns CDR1 DFQATT and CDR2 SNEGSKA (reference sequence). The CDR3 spans 14 residues. Losses at the gene ends were 6 bases for V and 7 bases for J; bases not matched to a gene: 14. The CDR3 region is CSAKSATGRDEAFF. The CDR3 DNA follows: TGCAGTGCCAAGAGCGCGACAGGGAGGGATGAAGCTTTCTTT.

This clonotype was observed many times. V usage is TRBV4-3 and J usage is TRBJ2-7; TRBD2 aligns across 11 bases. The CDR3 loop spans 14 amino acids. Looked up from germline, CDR1 is LGHNA and CDR2 is YSLEER. The V gene end was trimmed by 8 bases and the J gene end by 6 bases; junction bases not matched to a gene: 9. The CDR3 reads CASGELAGEGEQYF. CDR3 in DNA: TGCGCCAGCGGGGAACTAGCGGGAGAAGGCGAGCAGTACTTC.

In this sample, this clonotype turned up a few times. The chain recombines TRBV6-2 or TRBV6-3 with TRBJ1-5, with D perhaps matching TRBD1 (6 bases). CDR1 and CDR2 from the germline V gene are MNHEY and SVGEGT. V gave up 5 bases and J gave up 3 bases, with 14 bases separating them. This CDR3 spans 15 amino acids. CDR3 coding DNA: TGTGCCAGCAGTCCCTTAGGGGGGATCAATCAGCCCCAGCATTTT. This sequence encodes CASSPLGGINQPQHF.

This clonotype has at least ten counts. The chain recombines TRBV20-1 with TRBJ2-5; D unclear. Germline V gene sequence: CDR1 DFQATT, CDR2 SNEGSKA (reference sequence). The CDR3 has 12 amino acids. Trimming pared 6 bases from V and 1 base from J, leaving 9 bases between. This CDR3 reads CSAPVAQETQYF. The CDR3 bases are TGCAGTGCCCCCGTGGCCCAAGAGACCCAGTACTTC.

This clonotype was seen many times. The chain combines TRBV10-3 with TRBJ2-7; D is possibly TRBD1 or TRBD2 (6 bases each). Germline V gives CDR1 ENHRY, CDR2 SYGVKD. Trimming left V 0 bases short and J 7 bases short, with 10 bases between. The CDR3 loop spans 13 amino acids. The CDR3 DNA follows: TGTGCCATCAGTGAGTCCACAGGGAGGGAGCAGTACTTC. Translating it yields CAISESTGREQYF.

The chain links TRBV19 to TRBJ1-2; D perhaps matches TRBD1 (5 bases). CDR1 is LNHDA and CDR2 is SQIVND in the germline V gene (reference sequence). This CDR3 has 15 amino acids. Trimming stripped 5 bases from V and 5 bases from J, with 18 bases between. CDR3 in DNA: TGTGCCAGTAGTCCTGAGCGCAGGGCCGGGTATGGCTACACCTTC. Amino acids: CASSPERRAGYGYTF.